This T cell receptor (beta chain) originates from a study of blood T cell repertoires in COVID-19. Overall study: Samples came from the United States, Italy and Spain, spanning acute and convalescent COVID-19.

Some clones are missing from TCRdb's copy, which holds only in-frame ones; the method was immunoSEQ multiplex PCR. The top ten hold about 6% of the sample, which has roughly 50,000 clones, about 85% seen once. The sequence derives from a man in his sixties with acute or convalescent COVID-19. Source material: peripheral blood.

The CDR3 DNA sequence: TGTGCCAGCAGCTTAGTCCCGAACAGGCTCAGCACAGATACGCAGTATTTT. The encoded protein is CASSLVPNRLSTDTQYF. The rearrangement uses TRBV7-8 and TRBJ2-3; a weak D match, TRBD1 (5 bases). This CDR3 contains 17 residues. Trimming took off 1 base at V and 0 bases at J, with 14 bases between the two ends. Germline CDR1 and CDR2: SGHVS and FQNEAQ.